This T cell receptor (beta chain) was profiled in a study of shared clonotypes between healthy human individuals. Naive CD8 cells, CD45RO-negative and positively selected for CCR7, excluded terminally differentiated effector memory CD45RA+ cells. Study outcomes and limitations: Unshared clonotypes carried lower generation probabilities than those common to all four donors. Despite large depth, rarefaction showed incomplete sorted-subset sequencing. About 5% was the fraction of naive CD4 clonotypes found shared across a few donors.

TCRdb's copy holds only in-frame clones and misses some; the assay was immunoSEQ multiplex PCR. The sample records some 2.1 million clones, 93% being singletons. Remarks on this clone: Antigen unknown.

Sample: naive CD8+ T cells from PBMCs. This sequence was found in a man between 18 and 35 years old in good health. Some clones in this sample may be carry-over from other donors' samples.

This chain's CDR3 is CASGRPGPHEQYF. Here the CDR3 DNA reads TGTGCCAGCGGTCGCCCGGGGCCCCACGAGCAGTACTTC. V gene TRBV27 combines with J gene TRBJ2-7, with D possibly called TRBD1 or TRBD2 (5 bases each). Germline V gene lookup returns CDR1 MNHEY and CDR2 SMNVEV (reference sequence). This CDR3 is built from 13 residues. Trimming left V 8 bases short and J 5 bases short, with 16 bases between.